These T cell receptor beta chains were read from a single sample in a study of Graves' ophthalmopathy and Graves' hyperthyroidism. One entry per CDR3 protein results from TCRdb running MiXCR on the multiplex PCR reads. The table shows hundreds of thousands of distinct CDR3 sequences, with around a fifth occurring only once. Sequencing was performed on peripheral blood. These receptors originate from a woman aged 18-29 years with stable Graves' hyperthyroidism. Some clones in this sample may be carry-over from other donors' samples. CDR3s include the opening cysteine and the closing phenylalanine or tryptophan. The D gene is left open where the match is weak. Size is omitted from some rows. Given values are once, few, many or a class for expanded clones.

v_call	d_call	j_call	clone_size	cdr3_aa	cdr3_nt
TRBV20-1	-	TRBJ1-3	-	CSALRTDGNTIYF	TGCAGTGCTCTCCGGACGGATGGAAACACCATATATTTT
TRBV24-1	-	TRBJ2-7	-	CATMGQSYEQYF	TGTGCCACCATGGGACAATCCTACGAGCAGTACTTC
TRBV27	-	TRBJ1-1	many	CASSFAQGSTEAFF	TGTGCCAGCAGTTTTGCACAGGGCTCCACTGAAGCTTTCTTT
TRBV7-8	-	TRBJ2-2	-	CASSLIGAGELFF	TGTGCCAGCAGCTTAATAGGGGCCGGGGAGCTGTTTTTT
TRBV9	TRBD1	TRBJ2-6	many	CASTTGVGAGANVLTF	TGTGCCAGCACGACAGGGGTGGGAGCTGGGGCCAACGTCCTGACTTTC
TRBV7-8	TRBD1	TRBJ2-5	-	CASSQTLTGLETQYF	TGTGCCAGCAGCCAGACCTTGACAGGGTTGGAGACCCAGTACTTC
TRBV18	-	TRBJ1-2	many	CASSPTQEAYGYTF	TGTGCCAGCTCACCGACCCAGGAAGCATATGGCTACACCTTC
TRBV20-1	TRBD2	TRBJ2-7	many	CSARAADSSGVSYEQYF	TGCAGTGCTAGAGCCGCTGACTCTAGCGGGGTCTCCTACGAGCAGTACTTC
TRBV6-1	-	TRBJ2-5	many	CASNAPGSSEETQYF	TGTGCCAGCAACGCCCCGGGATCTTCTGAAGAGACCCAGTACTTC
TRBV15	TRBD1	TRBJ1-3	many	CATSFTGGSGNTIYF	TGTGCCACCAGCTTTACAGGGGGATCTGGAAACACCATATATTTT
TRBV27	-	TRBJ1-2	-	CASSFGGGNYGYTF	TGTGCCAGCAGTTTTGGGGGGGGGAACTATGGCTACACCTTC
TRBV25-1	TRBD1	TRBJ2-5	many	CASHRQGGQTQYF	TGTGCCAGCCACAGACAGGGGGGACAGACCCAGTACTTC
TRBV27	TRBD2	TRBJ2-7	-	CASSTSGGNEQYF	TGTGCCAGCAGTACTAGCGGGGGGAACGAGCAGTACTTC
TRBV30	TRBD1	TRBJ1-1	-	CACDRDVTEAFF	TGTGCCTGCGACAGGGACGTCACTGAAGCTTTCTTT
TRBV24-1	TRBD2	TRBJ2-1	-	CATSDLGTNLVKQFF	TGTGCCACCAGTGATTTAGGGACTAACCTCGTAAAGCAGTTCTTC
TRBV20-1	-	TRBJ2-7	-	CSARDLQYEQYF	TGCAGTGCTAGAGATCTCCAGTACGAGCAGTACTTC
TRBV9	-	TRBJ2-5	many	CASSANTGGETQYF	TGTGCCAGCAGCGCCAATACAGGAGGCGAGACCCAGTACTTC
TRBV27	TRBD1	TRBJ1-1	-	CASSSPYRGVSAEAFF	TGTGCCAGCAGTTCCCCTTACAGGGGGGTTTCGGCTGAAGCTTTCTTT
TRBV27	-	TRBJ2-3	few	CASSLFLATDTQYF	TGTGCCAGCAGTTTATTCCTAGCAACAGATACGCAGTATTTT
TRBV15	TRBD1	TRBJ1-2	many	CATSTFLTGGYGYTF	TGTGCCACCAGCACTTTCCTGACAGGGGGCTATGGCTACACCTTC
TRBV29-1	TRBD2	TRBJ2-3	-	CSAGRGVSTDTQYF	TGCAGCGCTGGACGGGGGGTTAGCACAGATACGCAGTATTTT
TRBV6-5	-	TRBJ2-7	many	CASRNPPTSLEQYF	TGTGCCAGCAGAAACCCCCCTACTAGTCTCGAGCAGTACTTC
TRBV13	-	TRBJ1-5	many	CASSLGGGTQHF	TGTGCCAGCAGCTTAGGCGGGGGGACCCAGCATTTT
TRBV28	TRBD1	TRBJ1-3	many	CASSSDRGGNTIYF	TGTGCCAGCAGTTCCGACAGGGGAGGAAACACCATATATTTT
TRBV30	-	TRBJ1-1	once	CAWNWGHTEAFF	TGTGCCTGGAATTGGGGTCACACTGAAGCTTTCTTT
TRBV28	-	TRBJ1-6	many	CASSATARSSYNSPLHF	TGTGCCAGCAGTGCGACGGCCCGCAGCTCCTATAATTCACCCCTCCACTTT
TRBV5-1	-	TRBJ1-2	many	CASEGKGGYTF	TGCGCCAGCGAGGGGAAAGGTGGCTACACCTTC
TRBV7-2	-	TRBJ2-2	-	CASSLSGLIDTGELFF	TGTGCCAGCAGCTTATCGGGACTCATCGACACCGGGGAGCTGTTTTTT
TRBV4-1	-	TRBJ1-1	-	CASSQGLSMSTEAFF	TGCGCCAGCAGCCAAGGACTTTCCATGAGCACTGAAGCTTTCTTT